This TCR beta chain was retrieved from a study of blood T cell repertoires in COVID-19. Whole-study context: Italy, Spain and the United States were the sources of the convalescent and acute COVID-19 samples. The analysed material was cDNA or gDNA that came from T cells, B-cell-depleted T cells, or PBMCs.

Methods used by the authors: Estimates of nucleated cell counts were drawn from the amplification of reference gene primers. Clones were sequenced by immunoSEQ multiplex PCR, and TCRdb holds only the in-frame ones, with some missing. V, J and clone size are those of that table, while D and trimming were read from the DNA. The data hold under 100,000 clones, with roughly 90% observed a single time. In this sample, this clone turned up a few times. Other DNA sequences in the sample encode the same CDR3. From germline, CDR1 is MDHEN and CDR2 SYDVKM. The CDR3 has 14 amino acids. V shed 6 bases, J shed 6 bases, and the junction held 7 bases outside the gene matches.

This clonotype was obtained from a woman aged 65 to 85 with acute or convalescent COVID-19. Sequenced input: peripheral blood. The genes are TRBV28 and TRBJ1-5; 8 nucleotides match TRBD1. CDR3 nucleotide sequence: TGTGCCAGCAGGGCTGGACAGGGAGGTCAGCCCCAGCATTTT. Translated: CASRAGQGGQPQHF.